The TCR beta chain under discussion was sequenced for a study of blood T cell repertoires in COVID-19. Losses at the gene ends were 5 bases for V and 4 bases for J; bases not matched to a gene: 8. The germline V gene encodes CDR1 SGHVS and CDR2 FNYEAQ. This CDR3 is built from 15 residues. Repertoires were generated with immunoSEQ multiplex PCR, while TCRdb's copy carries only in-frame clones and drops some. The sample contains roughly 250,000 clones, roughly 85% of which appear only once. Recovered Cohort 3 donors showed two negative PCRs, clearance, or symptom resolution. The chain employs TRBV7-6 and TRBJ1-1; 9 bases map to TRBD1. Sequenced input: PBMCs or T cells enriched from blood (not recorded which). The sequence was collected from a woman aged 25-40 years who had recovered from COVID-19. CDR3 in DNA: TGTGCCAGCAGCCCTGAGGACAGGGGTACCACTGAAGCTTTCTTT. Translation gives CASSPEDRGTTEAFF.